This T cell receptor (beta chain) was identified during a study of naive and memory T cell subsets. Germline assignment: CDR1 SGDLS and CDR2 YYNGEE. V shed 2 bases, J shed 4 bases, and the junction held 2 bases outside the gene matches. The CDR3 is 13 residues long. A UMI-containing oligonucleotide was joined by 3' ligation to the TCR cDNA template. Whole blood, 2.5 to 3 ml, came from adult healthy volunteers. Ligated cDNA underwent four rounds of PCR with nested alpha and beta constant region primers and SP2. TCRdb analysed the 5' RACE reads with MiXCR anew, one entry per CDR3 protein. The sample shows roughly 60,000 distinct CDR3 sequences, over 7% of them seen only once. This clonotype appeared many times.

The chain carries TRBV9 and TRBJ2-5; 7 nucleotides line up with TRBD2. The clonotype originates from a male donor in good health. CDR3 coding DNA: TGTGCCAGCAGCGTCGGGGGGTCAGAGACCCAGTACTTC. This sequence encodes CASSVGGSETQYF.